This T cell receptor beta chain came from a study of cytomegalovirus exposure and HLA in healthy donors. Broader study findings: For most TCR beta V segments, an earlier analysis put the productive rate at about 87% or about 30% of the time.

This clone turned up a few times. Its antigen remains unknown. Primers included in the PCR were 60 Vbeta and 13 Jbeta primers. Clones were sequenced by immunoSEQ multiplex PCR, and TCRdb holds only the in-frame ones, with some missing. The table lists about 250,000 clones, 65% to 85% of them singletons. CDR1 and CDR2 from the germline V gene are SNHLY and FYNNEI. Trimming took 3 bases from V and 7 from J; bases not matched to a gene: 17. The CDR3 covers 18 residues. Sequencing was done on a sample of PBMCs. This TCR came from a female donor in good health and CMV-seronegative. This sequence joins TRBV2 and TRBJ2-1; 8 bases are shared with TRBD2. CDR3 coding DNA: TGTGCCAGCAGTGAGAGGTCGGGCCCACGTGGCGGGAGGAATGAGCAGTTCTTC. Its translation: CASSERSGPRGGRNEQFF.